This T cell receptor beta chain stems from a study of blood T cell repertoires in COVID-19. Study context: PBMCs, B-cell-depleted T cells, or T cells provided the cDNA or gDNA that made up the material.

Produced via immunoSEQ multiplex PCR; TCRdb's table is partial and in-frame only. The table lists fewer than 200,000 clones, approximately 90% of them singletons, with approximately 2.1% in the top ten. With 0 bases removed from V and 4 bases from J, the gap between germline ends came to 6 bases. The CDR3 has 13 residues. Looked up from germline, CDR1 is SGHRS and CDR2 is YFSETQ. The chain links TRBV5-1 to TRBJ2-3; perhaps TRBD1 as D (6 bases). This clonotype was sampled from a man between 18 and 29 years old who had recovered from COVID-19. Sequenced material: peripheral blood. The CDR3 coding sequence is TGCGCCAGCAGCTTGGGGGGGCCAGATACGCAGTATTTT. This sequence encodes CASSLGGPDTQYF. The full variable domain, its missing parts supplied by reference TRBV5-1 and TRBJ2-3, is KAGVTQTPRYLIKTRGQQVTLSCSPISGHRSVSWYQQTPGQGLQFLFEYFSETQRNKGNFPGRFSGRQFSNSRSEMNVSTLELGDSALYLCASSLGGPDTQYFGPGTRLTVL.